This T cell receptor (beta chain) was obtained from a study of identical twins. V shed 0 bases and J shed 1 base, with 10 bases lying between them. Germline V gene sequence: CDR1 SGHTA, CDR2 FQGNSA. The CDR3 extends over 16 amino acids. Via MiXCR, TCRdb re-called the 5' RACE reads, giving one row per CDR3 protein. The table includes some 440,000 distinct CDR3 sequences, approximately 24% detected once. The same data also went into a second study, on T cells expressing NK-cell markers. As that report states: For six donors, the dominant NKG2C+ clonotypes made up 1.0-7.0% of their CD8+ T cells.

The sequenced sample was CD4+ T cells sorted from blood. The chain recombines TRBV7-2 with TRBJ2-1; tentative D call: TRBD2 (5 bases). This receptor was identified in a woman aged 18-30 years in good health. This chain's CDR3 is CASSLAGARSYNEQFF. DNA for the CDR3: TGTGCCAGCAGCTTAGCGGGAGCGAGATCCTACAATGAGCAGTTCTTC. The full variable domain, in which reference TRBV7-2 and TRBJ2-1 provide the parts outside the CDR3, is GAGVSQSPSNKVTEKGKDVELRCDPISGHTALYWYRQSLGQGLEFLIYFQGNSAPDKSGLPSDRFSAERTGGSVSTLTIQRTQQEDSAVYLCASSLAGARSYNEQFFGPGTRLTVL.